These 27 T cell receptor beta chains came from one sample sequenced in a study of T cells in Graves' hyperthyroidism and ophthalmopathy. RNA transcripts provided the source from which TCR beta CDR3 regions were amplified. A set of HTBI primers served as the primers for a first-round RT-PCR of the TCR CDR3. MiXCR was run by TCRdb on the multiplex PCR reads, yielding one entry per CDR3 protein. The sample has 600,000 or so distinct CDR3 sequences, more than 45% seen once; the top ten hold roughly 8.2%. Sequencing was carried out using peripheral blood or thyroid tissue (not recorded which). These TCRs come from a woman aged 18-29 years with Graves' hyperthyroidism.

The rearrangement uses TRBV5-1 and TRBJ2-5; D perhaps matches TRBD2 (5 bases). In germline, CDR1 is SGHRS, CDR2 YFSETQ. The germline V and J ends were trimmed by 2 bases and 1 base, with 12 bases remaining between them. The length of the CDR3 is 15 residues. The CDR3 loop is CASSFPSGAQETQYF. In DNA, the CDR3 is TGCGCCAGCAGCTTCCCGAGCGGAGCCCAAGAGACCCAGTACTTC.

The V call is TRBV5-1, the J call TRBJ1-5; weak D call: TRBD1 (6 bases). The length of the CDR3 is 17 residues. The V gene's germline CDR1 is SGHRS and CDR2 YFSETQ. V lost 4 bases and J 0 bases, leaving 17 bases between the germline ends. The CDR3 sequence is CASSPGNRDYSNQPQHF. CDR3 nucleotides: TGCGCCAGCAGCCCAGGGAACAGGGACTATAGCAATCAGCCCCAGCATTTT.

There are a few counts of this clonotype. The V call is TRBV7-3, the J call TRBJ2-5, with 12 bases identical to TRBD2. V trimming: 3 bases; J trimming: 3 bases; junction bases outside the gene matches: 5. CDR1 is SGHTA and CDR2 is FQGTGA in the germline V gene. This CDR3 contains 16 residues. CDR3 in amino acids: CASSFGLAGTKETQYF. The CDR3, as DNA: TGTGCCAGCAGCTTTGGACTAGCGGGAACGAAAGAGACCCAGTACTTC. The full variable domain, with the rest looked up from reference TRBV7-3 and TRBJ2-5, is GAGVSQTPSNKVTEKGKYVELRCDPISGHTALYWYRQSLGQGPEFLIYFQGTGAADDSGLPNDRFFAVRPEGSVSTLKIQRTERGDSAVYLCASSFGLAGTKETQYFGPGTRLLVL.

Comment on this clonotype: Relative to the germline gene, one junction end is altered; a read error may explain this. The chain uses TRBV29-1 and TRBJ1-2; TRBD1 matches 11 bases. CDR1 is SQVTM, CDR2 ANQGSEA, per germline. CDR3 length: 14 residues. CDR3 protein: CSVDPGQGDYGYTF. CDR3 nucleotides: TGTAGCGTTGATCCGGGACAGGGGGACTATGGCTACACCTTC.

This clonotype was counted only a few times. The V gene is TRBV2, the J gene TRBJ2-2; D not resolved. V was clipped by 11 bases and J by 8 bases, with 12 bases between them. Germline V gene data show CDR1 as SNHLY and CDR2 as FYNNEI. The CDR3 consists of 11 residues. CDR3 in amino acids: CARAWAGELFF. The CDR3 coding sequence is TGTGCCCGAGCCTGGGCAGGGGAGCTGTTTTTT.

Only one count was recorded for this clonotype. A read error may be the cause here, since a much bigger clone is one base away. The rearrangement joins TRBV6-1 to TRBJ1-2; D uncertain. The V end lost 2 bases, the J end lost 8 bases, and 9 bases lay between the germline ends. The CDR3 has 12 amino acids. Germline V gene lookup returns CDR1 MNHNS and CDR2 SASEGT. CDR3 in amino acids: CASSESLVGYTF. The CDR3 bases are TGTGCCAGCAGTGAATCCCTAGTCGGCTACACCTTC.

This sequence joins TRBV7-8 and TRBJ1-1; TRBD1 is a possible D gene (6 bases). V lost 5 bases, J lost 3 bases, and 13 bases lay in between. Germline loops: CDR1 SGHVS, CDR2 FQNEAQ. The CDR3 consists of 14 residues. The CDR3 nucleotides read TGTGCCAGCAGCCCGGGGGCCGAACACACTGAAGCTTTCTTT. It yields the protein CASSPGAEHTEAFF.

In this sample, this clonotype turned up a few times. The V and J genes are TRBV9 and TRBJ2-5; D is uncertain. This CDR3 has 14 amino acids. Germline CDR1 and CDR2: SGDLS and YYNGEE. V lost 2 bases and J 2 bases, leaving 10 bases between the germline ends. Here the CDR3 DNA reads TGTGCCAGCAGCGTCGGCAGGAGACAAGAGACCCAGTACTTC. This translates into CASSVGRRQETQYF. Drawing the rest from reference TRBV9 and TRBJ2-5, the complete variable domain is DSGVTQTPKHLITATGQRVTLRCSPRSGDLSVYWYQQSLDQGLQFLIQYYNGEERAKGNILERFSAQQFPDLHSELNLSSLELGDSALYFCASSVGRRQETQYFGPGTRLLVL.

This clonotype was picked up a small number of times. V is TRBV7-9 and J is TRBJ1-5; weak D call: TRBD1 (5 bases). Trimming left V 5 bases short and J 2 bases short, with 13 bases between. The CDR3 consists of 15 residues. The germline V gene has CDR1 SEHNR and CDR2 FQNEAQ (reference sequence). This CDR3 is CASSPTRGRNQPQHF. CDR3 nucleotides: TGTGCCAGCAGCCCAACGCGGGGCCGCAATCAGCCCCAGCATTTT.

This clonotype was seen a handful of times. This chain uses TRBV2 with TRBJ2-7; weak D call: TRBD1 (6 bases). The CDR3 extends over 14 amino acids. Germline V CDR1 and CDR2: SNHLY, FYNNEI. Trimming pared 5 bases from V and 0 bases from J, leaving 11 bases between. The CDR3 region is CASSLTGHSYEQYF. DNA of the CDR3: TGTGCCAGCAGTTTAACAGGGCACTCCTACGAGCAGTACTTC.

The V gene is TRBV29-1, the J gene TRBJ1-1, with D hard to call. Germline CDR1 reads SQVTM; CDR2 reads ANQGSEA. The CDR3 consists of 10 residues. Written as DNA, the CDR3 is TGCAGTGAACGCTACACTGAAGCTTTCTTT. Its translation is CSERYTEAFF.

This clonotype came up many times. The chain combines TRBV25-1 with TRBJ1-6; a possible D gene is TRBD1 (5 bases). The CDR3 covers 14 residues. From germline, CDR1 is MGHDK and CDR2 SYGVNS. V lost 8 bases and J 8 bases, leaving 16 bases between the germline ends. DNA of the CDR3: TGTGCCAGCTCCCTCGGGGGTCGGGATTCACCCCTCCACTTT. Translation gives CASSLGGRDSPLHF.

The sample holds many counts of this clonotype. This sequence joins TRBV2 and TRBJ2-2; perhaps TRBD1 as D (6 bases). The CDR3 extends over 13 amino acids. CDR1 is SNHLY, CDR2 FYNNEI, per germline. Trimming cost V 6 bases and J 7 bases, with 12 bases left between them. CDR3 region: CASSAGQHGELFF. CDR3 DNA sequence: TGTGCCAGCAGCGCCGGACAGCACGGGGAGCTGTTTTTT.

V gene TRBV25-1 combines with J gene TRBJ1-2, with D maybe TRBD1 (6 bases). V gave up 7 bases and J gave up 8 bases, with 17 bases separating them. The CDR3 runs 13 residues. Looked up from germline, CDR1 is MGHDK and CDR2 is SYGVNS. The CDR3 is CASTDSGVDGYTF. The CDR3 coding sequence is TGTGCCAGCACAGATTCAGGGGTCGACGGCTACACCTTC.

This clonotype showed up just once. The rearrangement uses TRBV11-1 and TRBJ2-7; tentatively, D is TRBD2 (6 bases). V was clipped by 11 bases and J by 7 bases, with 18 bases between them. The CDR3 contains 12 residues. Per the germline V gene, CDR1 is SGHAT and CDR2 is FQDESV (reference sequence). CDR3 amino acids: CAWGEGTREQYF. DNA of the CDR3: TGTGCCTGGGGGGAAGGAACCCGGGAGCAGTACTTC.

This clonotype was observed many times. The V call is TRBV6-5, the J call TRBJ1-5; D gene unclear. Per the germline V gene, CDR1 is MNHEY and CDR2 is SVGAGI. V was shortened by 8 bases and J by 6 bases, with 14 bases between the two germline ends. The CDR3 loop spans 13 amino acids. CDR3 in amino acids: CASGSGVGQPQHF. The CDR3 nucleotides are TGTGCCAGCGGTTCGGGTGTTGGTCAGCCCCAGCATTTT.

Comments on this clonotype: Mismatch with germline at one junction end may stem from a read error. The V gene is TRBV7-6, the J gene TRBJ2-7; tentative D call: TRBD2 (6 bases). The CDR3 contains 15 residues. The germline V gene encodes CDR1 SGHVS and CDR2 FNYEAQ. CDR3 amino acids: CASSLGAGSSYEQYF. Here the CDR3 DNA reads TGTGCTAGCAGCTTAGGAGCCGGGAGCTCCTACGAGCAGTACTTC.

On this clonotype: No conserved phenylalanine or tryptophan is present at the end of the CDR3, so a read error is the likely explanation. The chain combines TRBV7-8 with TRBJ1-4, with TRBD1 as a possible D gene (5 bases). The germline CDR1 and CDR2 sequences are SGHVS and FQNEAQ. With 2 bases removed from V and 7 bases from J, the gap between germline ends came to 11 bases. The CDR3 totals 14 residues. The DNA of the CDR3 is TGTGCCAGCAGCTTACGTACAGGTTTTGAAAAACTGTTTTCT. This translates into CASSLRTGFEKLFS.

This rearrangement joins TRBV5-1 to TRBJ1-5, with D tentatively TRBD1 (5 bases). The CDR3 consists of 14 residues. Trimming removed 4 bases from V and 3 bases from J, with 11 bases in between. CDR1 is SGHRS, CDR2 YFSETQ, per germline. CDR3 in amino acids: CASSGRTLNQPQHF. CDR3 bases: TGCGCCAGCAGCGGCAGGACACTCAATCAGCCCCAGCATTTT.

J is TRBJ1-5 and V is TRBV15; D perhaps matches TRBD1 (5 bases). CDR1 and CDR2 from the germline V gene are LNHNV and YYDKDF (reference sequence). This CDR3 has 15 amino acids. V dropped 3 bases and J dropped 6 bases, with 15 bases sitting between them. The CDR3 nucleotides read TGTGCCACCAGCAGTGCTAACAGGATTAGTCAGCCCCAGCATTTT. Protein product: CATSSANRISQPQHF.

This clonotype was counted a few times. The CDR3 region is CASRRGPLNSYEQYF. The CDR3 DNA is TGTGCCAGCAGACGCGGGCCCCTGAATAGCTACGAGCAGTACTTC. V gene TRBV6-5 combines with J gene TRBJ2-7; a weak D match, TRBD2 (5 bases). Germline values: CDR1 MNHEY, CDR2 SVGAGI. This CDR3 is 15 amino acids long. V was cut by 6 bases and J by 3 bases, with 18 bases left in between.

This clonotype was picked up a small number of times. The rearrangement uses TRBV6-5 and TRBJ2-2; D is undetermined. The CDR3 is made up of 11 amino acids. V lost 8 bases, J lost 6 bases, and 7 bases lay in between. Germline V gene sequence: CDR1 MNHEY, CDR2 SVGAGI. CDR3 DNA sequence: TGTGCCAGCGGGGATCCCGGGGAGCTGTTTTTT. It is translated as CASGDPGELFF.

This clonotype turned up a few times. One end of the junction varies from germline; a read error may be responsible. The chain has TRBV7-2 and TRBJ2-3, with D perhaps given as TRBD1 or TRBD2 (5 bases each). Germline assignment: CDR1 SGHTA and CDR2 FQGNSA. The length of the CDR3 is 13 residues. The CDR3 coding sequence is TGTGCCAGCAGCTTAAGCCGGGCCCACCTGGGGGATTTT. This encodes CASSLSRAHLGDF.

This clonotype was detected many times. The gene calls are TRBV14 and TRBJ1-1; D possibly corresponds to TRBD1 (5 bases). V gave up 1 base and J gave up 4 bases, with 10 bases separating them. Germline CDR1 is SGHDN and CDR2 is FVKESK. There are 14 residues in the CDR3. The CDR3 reads CASSQVGHGTEAFF. The CDR3 nucleotides read TGTGCCAGCAGCCAAGTGGGGCATGGCACTGAAGCTTTCTTT.

The gene calls are TRBV20-1 and TRBJ1-5; D is undetermined. The CDR3 spans 14 residues. CDR1 DFQATT and CDR2 SNEGSKA come from the germline V gene (reference sequence). V was pared by 5 bases and J by 0 bases, with 11 bases between. CDR3 nucleotides: TGCAGTGCTCAGAACGGCGGTAGCAATCAGCCCCAGCATTTT. It encodes CSAQNGGSNQPQHF.

This clonotype appeared many times. The chain combines TRBV5-1 with TRBJ1-1; D not certain. The V end was cut by 0 bases, the J end by 0 bases, with 6 bases between. Germline CDR1 and CDR2: SGHRS and YFSETQ. This CDR3 is 14 amino acids long. In DNA, the CDR3 is TGCGCCAGCAGCTTGGAACGGATGAACACTGAAGCTTTCTTT. The encoded protein is CASSLERMNTEAFF.

This clonotype occurred many times. V gene TRBV2 combines with J gene TRBJ2-5, with 8 nucleotides matching TRBD1. V lost 7 bases to trimming and J lost 0 bases; unmatched junction nucleotides: 7. The germline V gene encodes CDR1 SNHLY and CDR2 FYNNEI. The CDR3 covers 15 residues. The CDR3 loop reads CASTRYRGYQETQYF. The CDR3 DNA reads as TGTGCCAGCACGCGCTACAGGGGGTACCAAGAGACCCAGTACTTC. Supplemented by reference TRBV2 and TRBJ2-5, the full variable domain reads EPEVTQTPSHQVTQMGQEVILRCVPISNHLYFYWYRQILGQKVEFLVSFYNNEISEKSEIFDDQFSVERPDGSNFTLKIRSTKLEDSAMYFCASTRYRGYQETQYFGPGTRLLVL.